One sample yielded the 10 T cell receptor beta chains listed below, sequenced in a study of blood T cell repertoires in COVID-19. The data were produced by immunoSEQ multiplex PCR, yet TCRdb's version contains in-frame clones alone and is incomplete. The sample gives roughly 200,000 clones, around 90% of which show up once; 0.6% to 0.8% is in the top ten. The sample was peripheral blood. The receptors shown here come from a man aged 50 to 59 with acute or convalescent COVID-19.

V usage is TRBV15 and J usage is TRBJ1-5, with D possibly being TRBD1 (6 bases). The CDR3 is 15 amino acids. Per germline, CDR1 LNHNV and CDR2 YYDKDF (reference sequence). Trimming left V 0 bases short and J 4 bases short, with 10 bases between. The DNA for the CDR3 is TGTGCCACCAGCAGAGATACAGGGCTAAATCAGCCCCAGCATTTT. As protein: CATSRDTGLNQPQHF.

The V gene is TRBV20-1, the J gene TRBJ2-1; the D gene is possibly TRBD2 (5 bases). The CDR3 contains 11 residues. The V and J ends lost 3 bases and 6 bases respectively, with 6 bases between them. Germline loops: CDR1 DFQATT, CDR2 SNEGSKA (reference sequence). The CDR3 reads CSARGVNEQFF. The CDR3 DNA sequence: TGCAGTGCTAGGGGAGTCAATGAGCAGTTCTTC.

The chain uses TRBV6-2 or TRBV6-3 and TRBJ2-7, with D maybe TRBD2 (6 bases). Germline V gene data show CDR1 as MNHEY and CDR2 as SVGEGT. The CDR3 sequence is 14 residues long. V was clipped by 5 bases and J by 4 bases, with 15 bases between them. The CDR3 nucleotides are TGTGCCAGCAGTGTGCGGGGTAAGGGGTACGAGCAGTACTTC. Its translation is CASSVRGKGYEQYF.

The rearrangement uses TRBV7-2 and TRBJ2-7; D ambiguous. The V end lost 9 bases, the J end lost 2 bases, and 17 bases lay between the germline ends. The CDR3 contains 14 residues. Looked up from germline, CDR1 is SGHTA and CDR2 is FQGNSA. The DNA of the CDR3 is TGTGCCAGTGTCCCGCGCCCGGCGGCCTACGAGCAGTACTTC. This translates into CASVPRPAAYEQYF.

V usage is TRBV7-3 and J usage is TRBJ1-2; perhaps TRBD1 as D (5 bases). In germline, CDR1 is SGHTA, CDR2 FQGTGA. Trimming removed 0 bases at V and 8 bases at J, with 10 bases between. This CDR3 comprises 13 residues. CDR3 loop: CASSLTGRGGYTF. The CDR3 nucleotides are TGTGCCAGCAGCTTAACGGGAAGGGGCGGCTACACCTTC.

The rearrangement links TRBV25-1 to TRBJ2-7; 9 nucleotides agree with TRBD1. Germline-derived CDR1 and CDR2 are MGHDK and SYGVNS. J gave up 5 bases and V 1 base, and 6 bases lay outside the gene matches. The CDR3 length is 15 residues. The CDR3, as DNA: TGTGCCAGCAGTGAATCCGGGACAGGGAGACACGAGCAGTACTTC. It translates to CASSESGTGRHEQYF.

The chain is built from TRBV28 and TRBJ2-5; 7 bases match TRBD2. The CDR3 consists of 14 residues. Germline V gene sequence: CDR1 MDHEN, CDR2 SYDVKM. V was clipped by 4 bases and J by 6 bases; unmatched bases: 8. The CDR3 bases are TGTGCCAGCAGTTCGGGACTACCCTTGAAGACCCAGTACTTC. Its protein is CASSSGLPLKTQYF.

V usage is TRBV9 and J usage is TRBJ1-1; 8 bases match TRBD1. Per germline, CDR1 SGDLS and CDR2 YYNGEE. Germline trimming cut 0 bases from V and 7 bases from J; bases unmatched to any gene: 5. This CDR3 region has 14 residues. The CDR3 bases are TGTGCCAGCAGCGTAGGGACAGGGAGACTTGAAGCTTTCTTT. It codes for CASSVGTGRLEAFF.

The chain carries TRBV6-9 and TRBJ2-1; TRBD2 matches 15 bases. CDR1 is MNHGY and CDR2 is SVAAGI in the germline V gene. Trimming at V came to 4 bases and at J to 7 bases, leaving 5 bases not matched to a gene. The CDR3 runs 16 residues. CDR3 sequence: CASSCGLAGGNNEQFF. The CDR3 coding sequence is TGTGCCAGCAGTTGTGGACTAGCGGGAGGGAATAATGAGCAGTTCTTC.

This clone was observed a handful of times. This sequence joins TRBV19 and TRBJ1-5, with D unresolved. The CDR3 length is 16 residues. The V gene lost 3 bases and the J gene lost 3 bases, with 15 bases spanning the gap. Germline CDR1 is LNHDA and CDR2 is SQIVND (reference sequence). The CDR3 nucleotides are TGTGCCAGTAGTATCGGCGCGGGAATATTCAATCAGCCCCAGCATTTT. Translating gives CASSIGAGIFNQPQHF.